These T cell receptor beta chains were read from a single sample in a study of blood T cell repertoires in COVID-19. Profiling relied on immunoSEQ multiplex PCR, and the TCRdb table lists in-frame clones only, not all of them. The sample lists approximately 400,000 clones, approximately 91% occurring once. Specimen: PBMCs or T cells enriched from blood (not recorded which). All receptors come from a woman aged 40 to 49 who had been exposed to COVID-19. Each CDR3 is given with its conserved first and last residue. D genes are given only for firm matches. Some rows have no size entry. The others give once, few or many, or a class for an expanded clone.

d_gene,len,j_gene,abundance,v_gene,CDR3aa,CDR3nt
.,13,TRBJ2-2,.,TRBV5-1,CASSYSRGGELFF,TGCGCCAGCAGCTACTCCAGGGGCGGGGAGCTGTTTTTT
TRBD1,20,TRBJ1-2,.,TRBV23-1,CASGRDRGRESLRGTYGYTF,TGCGCCAGCGGCCGGGACAGGGGCCGCGAAAGCCTACGTGGGACCTATGGCTACACCTTC
TRBD1,13,TRBJ2-7,.,TRBV2,CASRQGLEREQYF,TGTGCCAGCAGACAGGGGCTAGAGAGGGAGCAGTACTTC
.,16,TRBJ1-5,.,TRBV7-2,CASSLAQGLSNQPQHF,TGTGCCAGCAGCTTAGCGCAGGGGCTTAGCAATCAGCCCCAGCATTTT
.,13,TRBJ2-1,.,TRBV7-9,CASSHPARDEQFF,TGTGCCAGCAGCCACCCGGCTCGGGATGAGCAGTTCTTC
.,12,TRBJ1-1,.,TRBV10-2,CASISRGTEAFF,TGCGCCAGCATCTCTCGGGGGACTGAAGCTTTCTTT
TRBD2,15,TRBJ2-1,.,TRBV4-3,CASSQGLAGAKEQFF,TGCGCCAGCAGCCAAGGGCTAGCGGGAGCTAAAGAGCAGTTCTTC
TRBD1,17,TRBJ2-5,.,TRBV5-8,CASSSTTRDRVWETQYF,TGTGCCAGCAGCTCGACCACCCGGGACAGGGTATGGGAGACCCAGTACTTC
TRBD1,13,TRBJ1-2,.,TRBV6-5,CASRRDRGGGYTF,TGTGCCAGCAGGCGCGACAGGGGTGGTGGCTACACCTTC
.,12,TRBJ2-5,.,TRBV12-3/TRBV12-4,CASSPYLGTQYF,TGTGCCAGCAGCCCGTACCTAGGGACCCAGTACTTC
TRBD2,17,TRBJ2-7,.,TRBV15,CATSRDIIAGNSGEQYF,TGTGCCACCAGCAGAGATATAATAGCGGGTAATTCGGGCGAGCAGTACTTC
TRBD1,17,TRBJ1-2,.,TRBV6-1,CASSDGHRGRKEHGYTF,TGTGCCAGCAGTGATGGACACAGGGGGCGCAAGGAACATGGCTACACCTTC
.,13,TRBJ1-2,.,TRBV14,CASSQQGLDGYTF,TGTGCCAGCAGCCAGCAGGGCTTGGATGGCTACACCTTC
.,17,TRBJ1-2,.,TRBV5-1,CASSSAPATGVYYGYTF,TGCGCCAGCAGCTCGGCCCCAGCGACAGGCGTTTACTATGGCTACACCTTC
.,16,TRBJ2-3,once,TRBV12-5,CASGFGGSPSTDTQYF,TGTGCTAGTGGTTTCGGAGGCTCCCCAAGCACAGATACGCAGTATTTT
.,15,TRBJ1-5,.,TRBV27,CASSSSVGSNQPQHF,TGTGCCAGCAGTTCGAGTGTCGGTAGCAATCAGCCCCAGCATTTT
.,15,TRBJ1-2,.,TRBV15,CATSRDRKGGYGYTF,TGTGCCACCAGCAGAGATCGGAAAGGGGGTTATGGCTACACCTTC
.,11,TRBJ1-2,.,TRBV20-1,CSARLDYGYTF,TGCAGTGCTCGACTAGACTATGGCTACACCTTC
TRBD1,15,TRBJ1-2,few,TRBV28,CASTRPLDRAYGYTF,TGTGCCAGCACCCGGCCTCTGGACAGGGCCTATGGCTACACCTTC
.,15,TRBJ1-4,.,TRBV5-8,CASSLQGATNEKLFF,TGTGCCAGCAGCCTTCAGGGTGCGACTAATGAAAAACTGTTTTTT
TRBD2,16,TRBJ2-3,many,TRBV4-3,CASSQDFYIAGDTQYF,TGCGCCAGCAGCCAAGATTTCTATATAGCGGGAGATACGCAGTATTTT
.,14,TRBJ1-6,.,TRBV18,CASSSSSYNSPLHF,TGTGCCAGCTCATCGAGCTCCTATAATTCACCCCTCCACTTT
TRBD2,16,TRBJ2-2,.,TRBV9,CASSARTSGGTGELFF,TGTGCCAGCAGCGCCCGGACTAGCGGGGGCACCGGGGAGCTGTTTTTT
TRBD2,16,TRBJ2-5,.,TRBV10-1,CASSEHITSGQETQYF,TGCGCCAGCAGTGAGCACATCACTAGCGGCCAAGAGACCCAGTACTTC
.,14,TRBJ1-3,.,TRBV10-2,CASSELSAGNTIYF,TGCGCCAGCAGTGAATTGTCAGCTGGAAACACCATATATTTT
.,12,TRBJ1-1,.,TRBV29-1,CSVEGFTSGAFF,TGCAGCGTTGAAGGTTTCACCAGCGGGGCTTTCTTT
TRBD1,16,TRBJ1-3,.,TRBV5-1,CASSQGQGSSGNTIYF,TGCGCCAGCAGCCAGGGACAGGGGAGCTCTGGAAACACCATATATTTT
.,16,TRBJ1-2,.,TRBV19,CASSPQGTRPNYGYTF,TGTGCCAGTAGTCCCCAGGGTACCCGCCCTAACTATGGCTACACCTTC
TRBD1,20,TRBJ1-5,.,TRBV3-1/TRBV3-2,CASSFGPATGDTRSNQPQHF,TGTGCCAGCAGCTTTGGGCCGGCGACAGGGGACACCCGGAGCAATCAGCCCCAGCATTTT
.,16,TRBJ1-5,.,TRBV30,CAWSPARDRRSQPQHF,TGTGCCTGGAGCCCCGCGCGGGACCGGAGGAGTCAGCCCCAGCATTTT
.,13,TRBJ1-5,.,TRBV30,CAWQGQGNQPQHF,TGTGCCTGGCAGGGCCAGGGCAATCAGCCCCAGCATTTT